Shown below are 21 T cell receptor beta chains from a single sample sequenced in a study of cytomegalovirus exposure and HLA in healthy donors (TCRdb year 2017). Library construction relied on the immunoSEQ multiplex PCR assay. This is the immuneACCESS table as TCRdb keeps it, with only in-frame sequences that have V and J called. A part of the clones is gone; compared with another copy, unresolved V genes explain less than half, and the rest is unexplained. A total of about 250,000 clones appear in this sample, about 87% of them only once. 2.6% of the sample rests with the top ten. Sample: PBMCs. The receptors shown here come from a man younger than 35 in good health and CMV-seronegative.

This clone appeared a few times. This chain uses TRBV6-1 with TRBJ2-7; 10 nucleotides match TRBD2. In germline, CDR1 is MNHNS, CDR2 SASEGT. The CDR3 runs 15 residues. J gave up 2 bases and V 5 bases, and 6 bases lay outside the gene matches. The DNA of the CDR3 is TGTGCCAGCAGTCAATCAGCGGGAGGGCCCTACGAGCAGTACTTC. This sequence encodes CASSQSAGGPYEQYF.

CDR3 amino acids: CASAPQGEYEQYF. In DNA form, the CDR3 reads TGTGCCAGCGCCCCTCAGGGGGAATACGAGCAGTACTTC. The chain carries TRBV2 and TRBJ2-7; 7 positions agree with TRBD1. CDR3 length: 13 amino acids. V dropped 8 bases and J dropped 4; count of bases not matched to a gene: 8. The germline gives CDR1 SNHLY, CDR2 FYNNEI.

The J gene is TRBJ2-2, the V gene TRBV10-2; 7 positions agree with TRBD1. The CDR3 totals 14 residues. Germline V gives CDR1 WSHSY, CDR2 SAAADI. The V and J ends lost 8 bases and 7 bases, in that order; junction bases with no gene match: 10. The CDR3 sequence: CASRYGQVGGELFF. Written as DNA, the CDR3 is TGCGCCAGCCGCTACGGACAGGTGGGCGGGGAGCTGTTTTTT.

The chain recombines TRBV20-1 with TRBJ2-7; no firm D call. The CDR3 spans 11 residues. Germline values: CDR1 DFQATT, CDR2 SNEGSKA (reference sequence). Trimming pared 0 bases from V and 3 bases from J, leaving 3 bases between. The CDR3: CSARDHYEQYF. The CDR3 bases are TGCAGTGCTAGAGACCACTACGAGCAGTACTTC.

The chain is built from TRBV29-1 and TRBJ2-5, with TRBD2 matching over 7 bases. Germline V gene data show CDR1 as SQVTM and CDR2 as ANQGSEA. Trimming cost V 7 bases and J 5 bases; bases outside gene matches: 16. This CDR3 has 15 amino acids. CDR3 in amino acids: CSAAGMREIRETQYF. The CDR3 DNA reads as TGCAGCGCCGCAGGGATGCGGGAGATTCGGGAGACCCAGTACTTC.

The sample holds a few counts of this clone. CDR3 sequence (DNA): TGTGCCAGCTCACCTGTGGTACAGAAGAACACCGGGGAGCTGTTTTTT. Protein: CASSPVVQKNTGELFF. The V call is TRBV18, the J call TRBJ2-2, with D unresolved. Germline-derived CDR1 and CDR2 are KGHSH and LQKENI. The CDR3 is 16 amino acids. With 3 bases removed from V and 1 base from J, the gap between germline ends came to 12 bases. Drawing the rest from reference TRBV18 and TRBJ2-2, the complete variable domain is NAGVMQNPRHLVRRRGQEARLRCSPMKGHSHVYWYRQLPEEGLKFMVYLQKENIIDESGMPKERFSAEFPKEGPSILRIQQVVRGDSAAYFCASSPVVQKNTGELFFGEGSRLTVL.

This clone was seen a handful of times. The chain couples TRBV27 to TRBJ1-6, with 9 bases matching TRBD1. CDR3 length equals 14 residues. J was trimmed by 9 bases and V by 6 bases; bases with no gene match: 6. Germline CDR1 is MNHEY and CDR2 is SMNVEV (reference sequence). CDR3: CASSTGGAPSPLHF. The CDR3 DNA follows: TGTGCCAGCAGCACAGGGGGCGCCCCTTCACCCCTCCACTTT.

V is TRBV10-1 and J is TRBJ1-2, with D possibly matching TRBD1 (5 bases). V was trimmed by 0 bases and J by 6 bases, leaving 8 bases between them. This CDR3 is 13 amino acids long. Per the germline V gene, CDR1 is WNHNN and CDR2 is SYGVQD (reference sequence). The CDR3 spells CASSESQGNGYTF. For the CDR3, the DNA is TGCGCCAGCAGTGAGTCCCAGGGTAATGGCTACACCTTC.

The chain combines TRBV29-1 with TRBJ2-1; 9 bases are shared with TRBD2. The CDR3 sequence is 17 residues long. V shed 3 bases, J shed 1 base, and the junction held 10 bases outside the gene matches. Germline V gene lookup returns CDR1 SQVTM and CDR2 ANQGSEA. DNA for the CDR3: TGCAGCGTTGAGGGCGTGGGCGGGGGGGCATCCTACAATGAGCAGTTCTTC. This encodes CSVEGVGGGASYNEQFF.

The V gene is TRBV7-2, the J gene TRBJ1-2; D might be TRBD1 (6 bases). V shed 3 bases and J shed 7 bases, with 12 bases lying between them. CDR3 length: 13 amino acids. Looked up from germline, CDR1 is SGHTA and CDR2 is FQGNSA. CDR3 in DNA: TGTGCCAGCAGCTTCGGACAGTCTTTTGGCTACACCTTC. Residues: CASSFGQSFGYTF.

The V gene is TRBV18, the J gene TRBJ1-2, with D hard to call. V dropped 0 bases and J dropped 0 bases, with 11 bases sitting between them. CDR3 size: 16 residues. Germline CDR1 reads KGHSH; CDR2 reads LQKENI. The CDR3 DNA follows: TGTGCCAGCTCACCACCGTTCGGGGAGGCTAACTATGGCTACACCTTC. It encodes CASSPPFGEANYGYTF.

This clone was seen more than once but under ten times. The rearrangement uses TRBV7-2 and TRBJ2-3, with D maybe TRBD2 (5 bases). Between the trimmed V and J ends, which lost 8 bases and 6 bases, there was a span of 15 bases. The germline CDR1 and CDR2 sequences are SGHTA and FQGNSA. This CDR3 is built from 13 residues. The DNA of the CDR3 is TGTGCCAGCTCTGGAGGCGTAAGGGATACGCAGTATTTT. Translated, it gives CASSGGVRDTQYF.

This clone was recorded once. The chain is built from TRBV6-4 and TRBJ2-7, with 8 bases matching TRBD1. This CDR3 is built from 14 residues. Germline-derived CDR1 and CDR2 are MRHNA and SNTAGT. The trim removed 7 bases at V and 2 bases at J, leaving 7 bases unmatched. The CDR3 coding sequence is TGTGCCAGCAACCGACAGGGGAGGACCTACGAGCAGTACTTC. Its translation is CASNRQGRTYEQYF.

CDR3 region: CASSPGQGKAFF. The CDR3 DNA sequence: TGCGCCAGCAGCCCCGGACAGGGTAAAGCTTTCTTT. The rearrangement uses TRBV4-1 and TRBJ1-1; 8 bases line up with TRBD1. The V gene's germline CDR1 is MGHRA and CDR2 YSYEKL. The CDR3 covers 12 residues. V shed 4 bases and J 9 bases; nucleotides not matched to a gene: 4.

This clone was found once. The J gene is TRBJ2-7, the V gene TRBV7-2; TRBD1 matches 11 bases. Trimming removed 4 bases from V and 4 bases from J; junction bases left unmatched: 3. Looked up from germline, CDR1 is SGHTA and CDR2 is FQGNSA. The CDR3 extends over 14 amino acids. The CDR3 DNA is TGTGCCAGCAGCTATGGGACAGGGGGTTACGAGCAGTACTTC. Its translation: CASSYGTGGYEQYF.

This clone was detected once. The V gene is TRBV27, the J gene TRBJ2-1, with TRBD1 as a possible D gene (7 bases). Germline V gene sequence: CDR1 MNHEY, CDR2 SMNVEV (reference sequence). V was pared by 2 bases and J by 7 bases, with 12 bases between. The CDR3 runs to 14 residues. The CDR3 region is CASSLTAGGNEQFF. In nucleotides, the CDR3 is TGTGCCAGCAGTTTAACAGCAGGGGGGAATGAGCAGTTCTTC.

Regarding this clone: Other DNA sequences from this sample encode an identical CDR3 as well. This chain joins TRBV28 and TRBJ2-7, with D hard to call. This CDR3 is built from 12 residues. The germline V gene encodes CDR1 MDHEN and CDR2 SYDVKM. The V end lost 5 bases, the J end lost 0 bases, and 5 bases lay between the germline ends. The CDR3 DNA sequence: TGTGCCAGCAGTCTCGGCTCCTACGAGCAGTACTTC. It codes for CASSLGSYEQYF.

The rearrangement links TRBV5-1 to TRBJ1-4; TRBD1 matches 7 bases. V lost 5 bases to trimming and J lost 2 bases; unmatched junction nucleotides: 9. The CDR3 has 16 residues. Germline V lookup: CDR1 SGHRS, CDR2 YFSETQ. CDR3 DNA: TGCGCCAGCAGGGAGACAGGGAGCGCTACTAATGAAAAACTGTTTTTT. Translated: CASRETGSATNEKLFF.

This chain connects TRBV7-8 to TRBJ1-1; TRBD1 agrees at 7 bases. The CDR3 consists of 13 residues. Germline CDR1 and CDR2: SGHVS and FQNEAQ. The V and J ends lost 6 bases and 2 bases, in that order; junction bases with no gene match: 3. The CDR3 nucleotides read TGTGCCAGCAGTCAGGGGGTTAACACTGAAGCTTTCTTT. This translates into CASSQGVNTEAFF.

The chain employs TRBV5-4 and TRBJ2-3, with a weak D call TRBD1 (6 bases). CDR1 and CDR2 from the germline V gene are SGHNT and YYREEE (reference sequence). This CDR3 contains 13 residues. Trimming cost V 1 base and J 4 bases, with 7 bases left between them. The CDR3 here is CASSLSGADTQYF. In nucleotides, the CDR3 is TGTGCCAGCAGCTTGTCAGGGGCAGATACGCAGTATTTT.

This clone was found once. In the same sample, other DNA sequences code for this CDR3. The rearrangement links TRBV7-2 to TRBJ2-5; D possibly corresponds to TRBD1 (5 bases). The CDR3 loop spans 13 amino acids. Germline V lookup: CDR1 SGHTA, CDR2 FQGNSA. Trimming left V 2 bases short and J 5 bases short, with 9 bases between. In DNA, the CDR3 is TGTGCCAGCAGCTTAAGGGGAAGGGAGACCCAGTACTTC. Amino acids: CASSLRGRETQYF.